This T cell receptor beta chain was observed in a study of shared clonotypes between healthy human individuals. Genomic DNA of each subset was evenly split across several immunoSEQ plates. Libraries were prepared by immunoSEQ multiplex PCR; TCRdb keeps only in-frame clonotypes and omits some of them. The top ten hold about 34% of the sample, which has roughly 660,000 clones, less than 95% seen once. This CDR3 is built from 14 residues. The junction had 9 bases not matched to a gene; V was cut back by 7 bases and J by 8 bases. The germline V gene encodes CDR1 MNHEY and CDR2 SMNVEV (reference sequence).

The TCR originated in a young man in good health. Some clones in this sample may be carry-over from other donors' samples. The chain is built from TRBV27 and TRBJ2-1, with 9 bases aligning to TRBD2. Sequencing input: memory CD8+ T cells from PBMCs. The subset here: CD45RO+ cells pooled with CCR7-negative TemRA cells. The CDR3 DNA follows: TGTGCCAGCACTCCGGGACTAGCCCCTTATGAGCAGTTCTTC. It yields the protein CASTPGLAPYEQFF.